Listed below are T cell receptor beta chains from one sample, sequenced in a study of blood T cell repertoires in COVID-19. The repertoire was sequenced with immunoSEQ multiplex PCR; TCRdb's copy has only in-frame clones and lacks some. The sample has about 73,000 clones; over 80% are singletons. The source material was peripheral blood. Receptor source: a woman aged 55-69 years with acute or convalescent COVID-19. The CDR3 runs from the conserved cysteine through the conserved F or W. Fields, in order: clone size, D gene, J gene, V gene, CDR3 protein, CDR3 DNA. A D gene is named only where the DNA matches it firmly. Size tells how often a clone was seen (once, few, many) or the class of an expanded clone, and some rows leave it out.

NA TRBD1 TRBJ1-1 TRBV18 CASSPAHRGNTEAFF TGTGCCAGCTCACCGGCACACAGGGGGAACACTGAAGCTTTCTTT
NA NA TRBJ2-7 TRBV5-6 CASSPIRVGSGEREQYF TGTGCCAGCAGCCCTATTAGGGTGGGCTCGGGGGAACGCGAGCAGTACTTC
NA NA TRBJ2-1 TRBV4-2 CASSRGNEQFF TGTGCCAGCAGCCGAGGGAATGAGCAGTTCTTC
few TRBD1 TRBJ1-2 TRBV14 CASSPTGGLAGYTF TGTGCCAGCAGCCCCACAGGGGGTTTGGCTGGCTACACCTTC
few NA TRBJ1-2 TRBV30 CAWRGLGTNYGYTF TGTGCCTGGAGGGGACTTGGGACTAACTATGGCTACACCTTC
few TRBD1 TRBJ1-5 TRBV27 CASSPRDRYSNQPQHF TGTGCCAGCAGTCCCAGGGACAGATATAGCAATCAGCCCCAGCATTTT
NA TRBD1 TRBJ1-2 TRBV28 CASSLGQDGYTF TGTGCCAGCAGTTTAGGACAGGATGGCTACACCTTC
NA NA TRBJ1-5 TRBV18 CASSQTGMLGNQPQHF TGTGCCAGCTCACAAACAGGGATGTTGGGCAATCAGCCCCAGCATTTT
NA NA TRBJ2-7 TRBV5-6 CASSLVSISYEQYF TGTGCCAGCAGCTTGGTTTCTATCTCCTACGAGCAGTACTTC
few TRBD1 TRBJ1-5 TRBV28 CASIPTGDRYNQPQHF TGTGCCAGCATTCCAACCGGGGACAGATACAATCAGCCCCAGCATTTT
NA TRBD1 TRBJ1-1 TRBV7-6 CASSPGQENTEAFF TGTGCCAGCAGCCCAGGACAGGAGAACACTGAAGCTTTCTTT
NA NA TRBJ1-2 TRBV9 CASSVGAAEGNYGYTF TGTGCCAGCAGCGTAGGAGCCGCGGAGGGTAACTATGGCTACACCTTC
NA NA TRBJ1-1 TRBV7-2 CASSINGTPDTEAFF TGTGCCAGCAGCATCAACGGGACACCCGACACTGAAGCTTTCTTT
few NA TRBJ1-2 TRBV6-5 CASRKLDYDYGYTF TGTGCCAGCAGGAAGCTCGATTACGACTATGGCTACACCTTC
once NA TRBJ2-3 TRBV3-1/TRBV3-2 CASSQDPSTDTQYF TGTGCCAGCAGCCAAGACCCTAGCACAGATACGCAGTATTTT
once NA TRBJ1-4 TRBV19 CASNQALTNEKLFF TGTGCCAGTAATCAGGCATTAACTAATGAAAAACTGTTTTTT
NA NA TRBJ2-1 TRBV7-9 CASSQRTGIHNEQFF TGTGCCAGCAGCCAGAGAACCGGGATCCACAATGAGCAGTTCTTC
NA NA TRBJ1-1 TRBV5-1 CASSLDGALNTEAFF TGCGCCAGCAGCTTGGACGGAGCCTTGAACACTGAAGCTTTCTTT
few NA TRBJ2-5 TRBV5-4 CASSTRRQGETQYF TGTGCCAGCAGCACCCGCCGGCAGGGAGAGACCCAGTACTTC
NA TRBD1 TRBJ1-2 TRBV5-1 CASSLEGTGANNYGYTF TGCGCCAGCAGCTTGGAAGGGACAGGAGCAAATAACTATGGCTACACCTTC
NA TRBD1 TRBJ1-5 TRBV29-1 CSVSRGVNQPQHF TGCAGCGTCTCCAGGGGGGTGAATCAGCCCCAGCATTTT
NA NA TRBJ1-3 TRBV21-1 CASSNGGEKSCSGNTIYF TGTGCCAGCAGCAACGGGGGGGAGAAGAGTTGCTCTGGAAACACCATATATTTT
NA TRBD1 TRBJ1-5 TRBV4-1 CASSHPDRVHQPQHF TGCGCCAGCAGCCACCCCGACAGGGTCCATCAGCCCCAGCATTTT
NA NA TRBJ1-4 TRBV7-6 CASSLVLAGGTNEKLFF TGTGCCAGCAGCTTAGTTTTGGCGGGGGGCACTAATGAAAAACTGTTTTTT
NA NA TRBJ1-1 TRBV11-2 CASSLIGTEAFF TGTGCCAGCAGCTTAATCGGGACTGAAGCTTTCTTT
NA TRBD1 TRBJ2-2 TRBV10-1 CASSVSQGANTGELFF TGCGCCAGCAGTGTTTCACAGGGGGCGAACACCGGGGAGCTGTTTTTT
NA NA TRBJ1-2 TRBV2 CASSPLGQYGYTF TGTGCCAGCAGCCCCCTAGGACAGTATGGCTACACCTTC
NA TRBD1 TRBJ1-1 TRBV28 CASSLASGGSTEAFF TGTGCCAGCAGTTTAGCCTCAGGGGGAAGCACTGAAGCTTTCTTT
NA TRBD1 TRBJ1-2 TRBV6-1 CASSEAGTGGYGYTF TGTGCCAGCAGTGAGGCCGGGACAGGGGGGTATGGCTACACCTTC
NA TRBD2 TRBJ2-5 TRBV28 CASRPSGGAGETQYF TGTGCCAGCAGGCCTAGCGGGGGGGCAGGAGAGACCCAGTACTTC
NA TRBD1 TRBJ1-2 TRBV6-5 CASSPGTGNINGYTF TGTGCCAGCAGTCCCGGGACAGGGAACATCAATGGCTACACCTTC
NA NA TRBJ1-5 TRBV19 CASSILGISGDQPQHF TGTGCCAGTAGTATACTCGGGATTTCAGGCGATCAGCCCCAGCATTTT
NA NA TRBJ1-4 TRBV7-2 CASSPEGILGEKLFF TGTGCCAGCAGCCCGGAGGGCATCTTGGGGGAAAAACTGTTTTTT
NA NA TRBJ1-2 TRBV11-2 CASRLAGTSLGYGYTF TGTGCCAGCAGATTGGCCGGGACTTCCCTCGGTTATGGCTACACCTTC
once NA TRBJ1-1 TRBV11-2 CASSPLGADGNTEAFF TGTGCCAGCAGCCCCCTGGGGGCAGACGGTAACACTGAAGCTTTCTTT
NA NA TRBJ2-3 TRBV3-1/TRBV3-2 CASSLGQGFGTQYF TGTGCCAGCAGCCTAGGGCAGGGTTTTGGTACGCAGTATTTT
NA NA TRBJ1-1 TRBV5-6 CASSLGPQVLGTEAFF TGTGCCAGCAGCCTCGGTCCACAGGTCCTCGGCACTGAAGCTTTCTTT
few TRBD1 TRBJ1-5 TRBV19 CASSIRAGTAGQPQHF TGTGCCAGTAGTATCCGGGCCGGGACAGCGGGCCAGCCCCAGCATTTT
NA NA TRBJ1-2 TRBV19 CASSIGETSNYGYTF TGTGCCAGTAGTATAGGGGAGACCTCTAACTATGGCTACACCTTC
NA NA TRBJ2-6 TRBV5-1 CASSFGGSSGANVLTF TGCGCCAGCAGCTTCGGCGGAAGCTCTGGGGCCAACGTCCTGACTTTC
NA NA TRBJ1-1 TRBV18 CASSPGRGWNTEAFF TGTGCCAGCTCACCAGGCCGTGGCTGGAACACTGAAGCTTTCTTT
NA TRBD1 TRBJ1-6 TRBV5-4 CASSVTGAGPPLHF TGTGCCAGCAGCGTGACAGGGGCTGGGCCACCCCTCCACTTT
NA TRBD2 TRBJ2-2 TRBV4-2 CASSQVSRGGSTGELFF TGTGCCAGCAGCCAAGTCTCCCGCGGGGGGAGCACCGGGGAGCTGTTTTTT
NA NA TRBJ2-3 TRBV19 CASSINGNINTDTQYF TGTGCCAGTAGTATAAACGGGAATATCAACACAGATACGCAGTATTTT
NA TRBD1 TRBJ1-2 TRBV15 CATSKIQGEVGYTF TGTGCCACCAGCAAAATACAGGGGGAGGTCGGCTACACCTTC
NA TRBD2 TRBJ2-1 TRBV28 CASSLGGLVYEQFF TGTGCCAGCAGTTTAGGGGGACTAGTGTATGAGCAGTTCTTC
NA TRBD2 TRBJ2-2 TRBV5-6 CASSLFAGGSTGELFF TGTGCCAGCAGCTTGTTCGCGGGGGGTAGTACCGGGGAGCTGTTTTTT
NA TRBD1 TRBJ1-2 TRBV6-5 CASRTTGTGVDGYTF TGTGCCAGCAGAACAACCGGGACAGGGGTTGATGGCTACACCTTC
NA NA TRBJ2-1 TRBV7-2 CASSYISFYNEQFF TGTGCCAGCAGCTATATCTCTTTTTACAATGAGCAGTTCTTC